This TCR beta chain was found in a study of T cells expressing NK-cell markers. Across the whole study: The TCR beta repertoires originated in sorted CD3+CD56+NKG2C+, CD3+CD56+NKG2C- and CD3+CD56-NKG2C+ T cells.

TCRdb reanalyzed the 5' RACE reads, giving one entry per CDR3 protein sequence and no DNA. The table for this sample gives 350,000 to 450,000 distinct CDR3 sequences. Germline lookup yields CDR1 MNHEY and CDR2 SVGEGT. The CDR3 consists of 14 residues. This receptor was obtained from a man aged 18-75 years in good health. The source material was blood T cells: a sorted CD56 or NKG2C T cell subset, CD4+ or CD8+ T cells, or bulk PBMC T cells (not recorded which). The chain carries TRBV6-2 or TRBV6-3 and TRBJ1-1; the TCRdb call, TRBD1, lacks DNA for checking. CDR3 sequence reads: CASSGQPLRTEAFF.